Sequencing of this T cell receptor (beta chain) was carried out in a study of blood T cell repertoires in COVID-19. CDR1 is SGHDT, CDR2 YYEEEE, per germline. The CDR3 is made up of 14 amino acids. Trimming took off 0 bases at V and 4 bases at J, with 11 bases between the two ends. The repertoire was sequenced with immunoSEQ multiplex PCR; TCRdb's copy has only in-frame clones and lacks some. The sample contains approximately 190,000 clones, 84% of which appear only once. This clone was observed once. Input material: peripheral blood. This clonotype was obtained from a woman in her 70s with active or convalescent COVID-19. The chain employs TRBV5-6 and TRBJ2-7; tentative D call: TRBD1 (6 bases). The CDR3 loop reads CASSLGDTIYEQYF. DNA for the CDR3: TGTGCCAGCAGCTTGGGGGACACGATATACGAGCAGTACTTC.